The 2 T cell receptor beta chains reported below all come from one sample, sequenced in a study of blood T cell repertoires in COVID-19. The data were produced by immunoSEQ multiplex PCR, yet TCRdb's version contains in-frame clones alone and is incomplete. The table lists under 75,000 clones, under 85% of them singletons. Material: peripheral blood. The receptors come from a woman aged 65 to 85 with acute or convalescent COVID-19.

V usage is TRBV6-5 and J usage is TRBJ2-3; 7 bases agree with TRBD2. Germline lookup yields CDR1 MNHEY and CDR2 SVGAGI. J was trimmed by 6 bases and V by 8 bases; bases with no gene match: 5. This CDR3 has 12 amino acids. The CDR3 protein is CASRRGLDTQYF. Here the CDR3 DNA reads TGTGCCAGCCGGCGGGGGTTGGATACGCAGTATTTT.

This chain joins TRBV12-5 and TRBJ1-4; TRBD1 matches 7 bases. V was pared by 1 base and J by 3 bases, with 2 bases of the junction left unmatched. Germline-derived CDR1 and CDR2 are LGHNT and FRNRAP. The CDR3 runs to 15 residues. This CDR3 reads CASGLGQGSNEKLFF. CDR3 nucleotides: TGTGCTAGTGGTTTGGGACAGGGATCTAATGAAAAACTGTTTTTT.